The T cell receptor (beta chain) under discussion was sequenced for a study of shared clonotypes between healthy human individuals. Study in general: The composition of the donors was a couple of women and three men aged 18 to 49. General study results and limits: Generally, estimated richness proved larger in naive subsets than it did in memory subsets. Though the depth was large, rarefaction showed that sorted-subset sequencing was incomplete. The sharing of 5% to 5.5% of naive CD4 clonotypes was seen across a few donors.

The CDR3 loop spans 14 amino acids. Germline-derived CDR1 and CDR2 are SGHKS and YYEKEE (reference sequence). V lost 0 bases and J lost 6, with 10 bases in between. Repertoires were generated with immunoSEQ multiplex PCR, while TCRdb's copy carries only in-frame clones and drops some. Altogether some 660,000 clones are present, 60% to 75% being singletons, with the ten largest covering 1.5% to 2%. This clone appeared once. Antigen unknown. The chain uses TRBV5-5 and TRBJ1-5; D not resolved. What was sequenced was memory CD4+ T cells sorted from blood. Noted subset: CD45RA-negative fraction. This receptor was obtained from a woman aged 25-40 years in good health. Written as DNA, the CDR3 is TGTGCCAGCAGCTTGGAGTGGGTTGGTCAGCCCCAGCATTTT. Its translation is CASSLEWVGQPQHF.